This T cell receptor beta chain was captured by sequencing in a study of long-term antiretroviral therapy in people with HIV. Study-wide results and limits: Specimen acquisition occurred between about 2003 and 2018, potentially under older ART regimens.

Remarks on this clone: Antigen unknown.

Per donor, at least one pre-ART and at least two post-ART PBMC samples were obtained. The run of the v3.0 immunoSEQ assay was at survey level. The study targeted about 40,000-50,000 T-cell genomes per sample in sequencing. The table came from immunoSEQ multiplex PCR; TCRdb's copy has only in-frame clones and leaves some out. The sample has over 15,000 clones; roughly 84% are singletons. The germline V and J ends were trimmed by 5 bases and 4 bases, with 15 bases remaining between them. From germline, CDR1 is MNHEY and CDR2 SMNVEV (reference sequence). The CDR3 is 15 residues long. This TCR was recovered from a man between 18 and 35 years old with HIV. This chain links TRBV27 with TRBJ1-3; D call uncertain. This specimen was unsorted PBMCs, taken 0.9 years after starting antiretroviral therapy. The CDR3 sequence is CASSPAWSSGNTIYF. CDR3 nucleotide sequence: TGTGCCAGCAGTCCCGCGTGGTCTTCAGGAAACACCATATATTTT.